This TCR beta chain is drawn from a study of blood T cells in healthy people across ages. Whole-study findings and limits: The study found more naive CD4+ cells and higher diversity in long-lived than aged donors. Roughly linear age-related decline in beta diversity appeared, significant by age 40.

The use of a sample-barcoded 5' primer and a J-beta primer mix characterized a second PCR of roughly 7 to 11 cycles. TCRdb processed the 5' RACE reads anew with MiXCR; each CDR3 protein has one entry. Of over a million distinct CDR3 sequences in the sample, under 30% were seen once. This clonotype showed up just a few times. Its matching antigen is unknown. This CDR3 contains 15 residues. Germline CDR1 SQVTM, CDR2 ANQGSEA. These data were also reused for a study on T cells of mothers and their children. From that second work: Researchers report slightly higher, though non-significant, overlap in related mother-child pairs than in unrelated pairs.

This rearrangement joins TRBV29-1 to TRBJ2-7; the D is unclear. The assigned J gene may be wrong: the sequence end matches TRBJ2-1 better. This TCR was sampled from a girl aged 2-15 years in good health. The sequenced sample was blood. CDR3 sequence: CSVEDRSYSVAEQFF. In DNA, the CDR3 is TGCAGCGTTGAAGATCGGAGTTATTCCGTGGCTGAGCAGTTCTTC.